The 23 T cell receptor beta chains listed next were all sequenced from one sample in a study of blood T cells in healthy people across ages. Alongside a J-beta primer mix, a sample-barcoded 5' primer served in a second PCR lasting about 7 to 11 cycles. TCRdb itself ran the 5' RACE reads through MiXCR, one entry per CDR3 protein. The table shows 1.5 million to 2 million distinct CDR3 sequences, with roughly 52% occurring only once. Sequences were obtained from blood. All receptors come from a middle-aged woman in good health.

This clonotype showed up just a few times. Written as DNA, the CDR3 is TGTGCCAGCAACTCTGCAAACTCCTACAATGAGCAGTTCTTC. Translating it yields CASNSANSYNEQFF. The chain couples TRBV3-1 to TRBJ2-1, with D uncertain. V was pared by 7 bases and J by 0 bases, with 10 bases between. The length of the CDR3 is 14 residues. The germline V gene encodes CDR1 LGHDT and CDR2 YNNKEL (reference sequence).

This clonotype came up once. The gene calls are TRBV24-1 and TRBJ2-1; 13 bases fit TRBD2. Germline V gene data show CDR1 as KGHDR and CDR2 as SFDVKD. V lost 9 bases and J lost 4; bases outside the gene matches: 2. The CDR3 covers 14 residues. CDR3 residues: CATGTSGIYNEQFF. In DNA, the CDR3 is TGTGCCACCGGGACTAGCGGGATATACAATGAGCAGTTCTTC.

About this clonotype itself: One end of the junction does not line up with germline, which may come from a read error. The rearrangement joins TRBV20-1 to TRBJ2-6; TRBD1 aligns across 8 bases. The CDR3 is made up of 16 amino acids. From germline, CDR1 is DFQATT and CDR2 SNEGSKA (reference sequence). Here the CDR3 reads CSDPTGVSSGATVLTF. In DNA, the CDR3 is TGCAGTGACCCGACAGGGGTGAGCTCTGGGGCCACCGTCCTGACTTTC.

V is TRBV6-1 and J is TRBJ2-7; a possible D gene is TRBD1 (6 bases). Germline-derived CDR1 and CDR2 are MNHNS and SASEGT. Trimming left V 10 bases short and J 3 bases short, with 13 bases between. CDR3 size: 12 residues. CDR3 bases: TGTGCCACCAGGACAGCCTTCTACGAGCAGTACTTC. Translating it yields CATRTAFYEQYF.

The chain joins TRBV20-1 to TRBJ1-2; D uncertain. The CDR3 has 11 residues. The germline CDR1 and CDR2 sequences are DFQATT and SNEGSKA (reference sequence). Trimming removed 4 bases at V and 11 bases at J, with 14 bases between. The CDR3 sequence is CSATFNPLYTF. CDR3 in DNA: TGCAGTGCTACTTTCAACCCACTGTACACCTTC.

The chain recombines TRBV10-3 with TRBJ2-3, with D tentatively TRBD2 (6 bases). The CDR3 is 15 residues long. Germline V gene lookup returns CDR1 ENHRY and CDR2 SYGVKD. With 7 bases removed from V and 3 bases from J, the gap between germline ends came to 17 bases. The DNA for the CDR3 is TGTGCCATCACCGATAGCGGAGGGGCGACAGATACGCAGTATTTT. Translating it yields CAITDSGGATDTQYF.

This CDR3 is CASSLAPDRSNTQYF. CDR3 DNA: TGTGCCAGCAGCTTAGCCCCGGACAGGTCGAATACGCAGTATTTT. The V call is TRBV7-2, the J call TRBJ2-3; 7 nucleotides line up with TRBD1. Germline trimming cut 0 bases from V and 7 bases from J; bases unmatched to any gene: 7. The CDR3 covers 15 residues. From germline, CDR1 is SGHTA and CDR2 FQGNSA.

This clonotype was seen once. The V and J genes are TRBV29-1 and TRBJ1-2, with 8 positions matching TRBD1. CDR3 length: 12 amino acids. Germline trimming cut 6 bases from V and 4 bases from J; bases unmatched to any gene: 4. Germline values: CDR1 SQVTM, CDR2 ANQGSEA. The CDR3 DNA reads TGCAGCGTGGACAGGGAAGGCTATGGCTACACCTTC. Amino acid sequence: CSVDREGYGYTF.

The rearrangement links TRBV7-9 to TRBJ2-2; no definite D call. The V and J ends lost 1 base and 4 bases respectively, with 7 bases between them. CDR1 and CDR2 from the germline V gene are SEHNR and FQNEAQ (reference sequence). The CDR3 runs to 14 residues. The CDR3 nucleotides are TGTGCCAGCAGCTTAGGGTTTGGCACCGGGGAGCTGTTTTTT. Its protein is CASSLGFGTGELFF.

About this clonotype itself: This sequence may be a read error, since a much larger clone differs from it by one base. V and J are TRBV24-1 and TRBJ1-2, with D tentatively TRBD1 (5 bases). This CDR3 region has 17 residues. Germline CDR1 KGHDR, CDR2 SFDVKD. V was pared by 3 bases and J by 3 bases, with 19 bases between. CDR3 sequence reads: CATSDPQAGQADYGYTF. As DNA, the CDR3 is TGTGCCACCAGTGATCCCCAGGCGGGGCAAGCTGACTATGGCTACACCTTC.

The chain is built from TRBV18 and TRBJ1-4, with TRBD1 matching over 8 bases. The CDR3 has 14 amino acids. With 5 bases clipped from V and 6 bases from J, the junction kept 5 bases outside the gene matches. CDR1 is KGHSH, CDR2 LQKENI, per germline. As DNA, the CDR3 is TGTGCCAGCTCAGCAGGGGGCGCGGATGAAAAACTGTTTTTT. Translated, it gives CASSAGGADEKLFF. The variable domain in full, with the rest retrieved from reference TRBV18 and TRBJ1-4, is NAGVMQNPRHLVRRRGQEARLRCSPMKGHSHVYWYRQLPEEGLKFMVYLQKENIIDESGMPKERFSAEFPKEGPSILRIQQVVRGDSAAYFCASSAGGADEKLFFGSGTQLSVL.

The V call is TRBV27, the J call TRBJ2-5; weak D call: TRBD1 (5 bases). CDR1 and CDR2 (germline): MNHEY, SMNVEV (reference sequence). This CDR3 has 15 residues. V lost 5 bases and J lost 5, with 18 bases in between. CDR3 sequence reads: CASSEMGRGSETQYF. CDR3 nucleotide sequence: TGTGCCAGCAGTGAAATGGGTAGGGGTTCGGAGACCCAGTACTTC.

This clonotype was found many times. This chain links TRBV28 with TRBJ2-5; D might be TRBD1 (6 bases). The CDR3 loop spans 13 amino acids. Germline lookup yields CDR1 MDHEN and CDR2 SYDVKM. Trimming shortened V by 6 bases and J by 5 bases, and 13 bases separated the two germline ends. DNA of the CDR3: TGTGCCAGCAGACTTACAGGGATTGAGACCCAGTACTTC. This codes for CASRLTGIETQYF.

This chain connects TRBV2 to TRBJ2-5, with 11 bases fitting TRBD2. V lost 8 bases and J lost 2; bases outside the gene matches: 7. The CDR3 consists of 15 residues. Germline loops: CDR1 SNHLY, CDR2 FYNNEI. The CDR3 DNA follows: TGTGCCAGCGGAAGACTAGCGGGGCCTCAAGAGACCCAGTACTTC. Amino acids: CASGRLAGPQETQYF.

The chain uses TRBV5-6 and TRBJ2-7; tentatively, D is TRBD1 or TRBD2 (5 bases each). Germline CDR1 and CDR2: SGHDT and YYEEEE. The CDR3 is 13 amino acids. V was pared by 3 bases and J by 2 bases, with 9 bases between. CDR3: CASSWLGAYEQYF. The CDR3 region has the DNA TGTGCCAGCAGCTGGCTGGGGGCCTACGAGCAGTACTTC.

The V call is TRBV11-1, the J call TRBJ2-3; perhaps TRBD1 as D (5 bases). With 1 base removed from V and 3 bases from J, the gap between germline ends came to 8 bases. Germline CDR1 and CDR2: SGHAT and FQDESV (reference sequence). This CDR3 contains 14 residues. Written as DNA, the CDR3 is TGTGCCAGCAGCTTAGGGACATGGACAGATACGCAGTATTTT. Protein: CASSLGTWTDTQYF.

The genes are TRBV7-9 and TRBJ2-1; D unclear. The CDR3 totals 14 residues. V lost 3 bases and J lost 4, with 10 bases in between. CDR1 SEHNR and CDR2 FQNEAQ come from the germline V gene (reference sequence). The CDR3 DNA reads as TGTGCCAGCAGCTTCGTTCGAGGATACAATGAGCAGTTCTTC. Translation: CASSFVRGYNEQFF.

At least ten counts were recorded for this clonotype. The V gene is TRBV7-2, the J gene TRBJ2-5; D is perhaps TRBD1 (5 bases). The CDR3 loop spans 13 amino acids. V was pared by 3 bases and J by 3 bases, with 8 bases between. Germline assignment: CDR1 SGHTA and CDR2 FQGNSA. In DNA form, the CDR3 reads TGTGCCAGCAGCTTTGACAGAAAAGAGACCCAGTACTTC. It codes for CASSFDRKETQYF.

The V and J genes are TRBV25-1 and TRBJ2-1; either TRBD1 or TRBD2 may fit D (5 bases each). Per germline, CDR1 MGHDK and CDR2 SYGVNS. CDR3 size: 13 residues. Trimming took off 2 bases at V and 10 bases at J, with 12 bases between the two ends. CDR3 residues: CASSEPGPMEQFF. The CDR3 DNA follows: TGTGCCAGCAGTGAACCGGGGCCTATGGAGCAGTTCTTC.

The chain recombines TRBV7-9 with TRBJ2-3, with 7 bases identical to TRBD2. Trimming removed 3 bases from V and 5 bases from J; junction bases left unmatched: 8. The CDR3 has 15 amino acids. CDR1 is SEHNR, CDR2 FQNEAQ, per germline (reference sequence). CDR3 bases: TGTGCCAGCAGCTTCTCCGGGAGGACGGAAGATACGCAGTATTTT. This gives the protein CASSFSGRTEDTQYF.

In this sample, this clonotype turned up a few times. The DNA of the CDR3 is TGCAGTGCAAGCGCATGGGGCGGGGTAATGTACTTC. As protein: CSASAWGGVMYF. The V gene is TRBV20-1, the J gene TRBJ2-4, with a possible D match to TRBD2 (6 bases). This CDR3 spans 12 amino acids. V gave up 6 bases and J gave up 15 bases, with 21 bases separating them. CDR1 DFQATT and CDR2 SNEGSKA come from the germline V gene (reference sequence).

This chain links TRBV29-1 with TRBJ1-2, with D uncertain. Germline V lookup: CDR1 SQVTM, CDR2 ANQGSEA. V was clipped by 0 bases and J by 0 bases, with 17 bases between them. The CDR3 consists of 17 residues. The CDR3 reads CSVEDKVQEGANYGYTF. As DNA, the CDR3 is TGCAGCGTTGAAGACAAGGTCCAAGAGGGAGCTAACTATGGCTACACCTTC.

This clonotype has just a few counts. The genes are TRBV29-1 and TRBJ2-1; TRBD2 matches at 15 bases. Germline loops: CDR1 SQVTM, CDR2 ANQGSEA. After removal of 7 bases from V and 6 bases from J, the junction contained 1 base not matched to a gene. CDR3 length equals 13 residues. The CDR3, as DNA: TGCAGCGGGGGACTAGCGGGGGGCAATGAGCAGTTCTTC. Amino acids: CSGGLAGGNEQFF.